A selection of T cell receptor beta chains follows, all from one sample in a study of vaccination and CD4 T cells after COVID-19. TCRdb itself ran the PCR reads through MiXCR, one entry per CDR3 protein. The repertoire holds under 25,000 distinct CDR3 sequences, with roughly 24% as singletons. Their antigens remain unidentified. Sequencing was performed on cultured CD4+ T cells from blood. The receptors stem from a human donor with COVID-19. The CDR3 runs from the conserved cysteine through the conserved F or W. The order of the fields is V gene, clone size, CDR3 protein. Where a row states a size, it is once, few, many or the class of an expanded clone; other rows omit it.

v_call: TRBV4-1
clone_size: few
cdr3_aa: CASSHRAEAFF

v_call: TRBV27
clone_size: few
cdr3_aa: CASSSSGRDAQFF

v_call: TRBV6-1
clone_size: few
cdr3_aa: CASSDGSVQNNEQFF

v_call: TRBV7-2
clone_size: few
cdr3_aa: CASSRVTSGSSYEQYF

v_call: TRBV7-9
clone_size: few
cdr3_aa: CASSLAAAGANEKLFF

v_call: TRBV7-2
clone_size: -
cdr3_aa: CASSQTGMIAFF

v_call: TRBV2
clone_size: -
cdr3_aa: CATRGTGNEKLFF

v_call: TRBV20-1
clone_size: few
cdr3_aa: CSARDGGAFVNQPQHF

v_call: TRBV6-1
clone_size: -
cdr3_aa: CASSPGLQSGTDTQYF

v_call: TRBV18
clone_size: -
cdr3_aa: CASGQEGGYGYTF

v_call: TRBV6-1
clone_size: medium-sized
cdr3_aa: CASSEAVVNQPQHF

v_call: TRBV7-6
clone_size: few
cdr3_aa: CASSLPLTGSDTQYF

v_call: TRBV5-1
clone_size: -
cdr3_aa: CASSPEFTVNYGYTF

v_call: TRBV27
clone_size: -
cdr3_aa: CASRGQGNTEAFF

v_call: TRBV11-2
clone_size: medium-sized
cdr3_aa: CASSFADNYGYTF

v_call: TRBV6-1
clone_size: -
cdr3_aa: CASSGLAKNIQYF

v_call: TRBV12-3/TRBV12-4
clone_size: -
cdr3_aa: CASSRSQGFRINSPLHF

v_call: TRBV5-4
clone_size: -
cdr3_aa: CASSGQFETQYF

v_call: TRBV15
clone_size: medium-sized
cdr3_aa: CATSREGGVEQPQHF

v_call: TRBV10-1
clone_size: medium-sized
cdr3_aa: CASHCSDGGASNQPQHF

v_call: TRBV11-3
clone_size: few
cdr3_aa: CASSRGAGNSGNTIYF

v_call: TRBV5-1
clone_size: once
cdr3_aa: CASSLRGEAYNEQFF

v_call: TRBV7-8
clone_size: few
cdr3_aa: CASSLTGGARYEQFF

v_call: TRBV6-2/TRBV6-3
clone_size: few
cdr3_aa: CASSPSGGSSYEQYF

v_call: TRBV6-5
clone_size: -
cdr3_aa: CASSYEDLRSYEQYF

v_call: TRBV5-8
clone_size: -
cdr3_aa: CASSLYQGGNSPLHF

v_call: TRBV6-5
clone_size: few
cdr3_aa: CASSYTGQGGSYEQYF

v_call: TRBV6-1
clone_size: few
cdr3_aa: CASRRDNGNQPQHF

v_call: TRBV19
clone_size: -
cdr3_aa: CASSTRQGTDTQYF

v_call: TRBV2
clone_size: -
cdr3_aa: CASSPRQDHQPQHF

v_call: TRBV20-1
clone_size: few
cdr3_aa: CSARDVGAGAGELFF

v_call: TRBV5-1
clone_size: -
cdr3_aa: CASSAQTYSYEQYF

v_call: TRBV5-4
clone_size: -
cdr3_aa: CASSLGQGGAGEQYF

v_call: TRBV12-3/TRBV12-4
clone_size: few
cdr3_aa: CASSPRRGNYGYTF

v_call: TRBV10-3
clone_size: few
cdr3_aa: CAIKGSGGGTDTQYF

v_call: TRBV7-9
clone_size: medium-sized
cdr3_aa: CASSYGSGGNQPQHF

v_call: TRBV20-1
clone_size: -
cdr3_aa: CSARTTNEQFF

v_call: TRBV2
clone_size: -
cdr3_aa: CASTADRGHEQFF

v_call: TRBV20-1
clone_size: medium-sized
cdr3_aa: CSARPRRTGGRNTEAFF

v_call: TRBV20-1
clone_size: -
cdr3_aa: CSAISRIGNQPQHF

v_call: TRBV2
clone_size: once
cdr3_aa: CASMSGGLYEQYF

v_call: TRBV20-1
clone_size: few
cdr3_aa: CSASLIGTSGGYNTDTQYF

v_call: TRBV15
clone_size: medium-sized
cdr3_aa: CATSRGGRSTDTQYF

v_call: TRBV12-3/TRBV12-4
clone_size: -
cdr3_aa: CASTPGLHGRGYTF

v_call: TRBV7-2
clone_size: -
cdr3_aa: CASSLNLGLAGETQYF

v_call: TRBV4-1
clone_size: few
cdr3_aa: CASSQGEGARTEAFF

v_call: TRBV12-5
clone_size: -
cdr3_aa: CASGLVIMGRDQPQHF

v_call: TRBV10-3
clone_size: medium-sized
cdr3_aa: CAIRTGTGRVNTEAFF

v_call: TRBV28
clone_size: few
cdr3_aa: CASQGGFGNQPQHF

v_call: TRBV28
clone_size: -
cdr3_aa: CASSLLAGAYEQYF

v_call: TRBV20-1
clone_size: medium-sized
cdr3_aa: CSASPPGLAGGLGTQYF

v_call: TRBV4-2
clone_size: -
cdr3_aa: CASSQITGSSGNTIYF

v_call: TRBV24-1
clone_size: -
cdr3_aa: CATSDSTRQGQRGETQYF